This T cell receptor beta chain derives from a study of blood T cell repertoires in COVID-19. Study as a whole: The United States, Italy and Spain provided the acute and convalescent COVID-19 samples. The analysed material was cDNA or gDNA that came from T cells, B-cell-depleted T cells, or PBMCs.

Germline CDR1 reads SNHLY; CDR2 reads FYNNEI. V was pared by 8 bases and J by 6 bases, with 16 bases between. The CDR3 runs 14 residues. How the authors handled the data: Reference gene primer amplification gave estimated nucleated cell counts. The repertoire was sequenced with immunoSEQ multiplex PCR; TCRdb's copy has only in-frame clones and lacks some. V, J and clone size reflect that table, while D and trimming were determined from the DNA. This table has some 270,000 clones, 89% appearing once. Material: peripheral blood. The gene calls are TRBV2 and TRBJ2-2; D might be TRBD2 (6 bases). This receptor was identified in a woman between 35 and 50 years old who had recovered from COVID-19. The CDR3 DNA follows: TGTGCCAGCGCAGAATCTAGCGTGCCCGGGGAGCTGTTTTTT. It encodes CASAESSVPGELFF.